Reported below is one TCR beta chain. What it binds is unknown. The CDR3 runs 12 residues. Trimming left V 5 bases short and J 4 bases short, with 8 bases between. Germline V gene sequence: CDR1 MRHNA, CDR2 SNTAGT. Each TRB amplification used roughly 250-550 ng of genomic DNA from blood. This sample is drawn from a study of T and B cells in COVID-19 patients. Study-wide context: Most recovered patients had mild to moderate COVID-19 treated as outpatients. Comorbidities linked to unfavorable COVID-19 outcome were present in about 90% of the roughly 20 active-infection patients. Regarding the study as a whole: At recovery TRB diversity and richness exceeded healthy donors, after highly clonal active COVID-19 repertoires.

Multiplex PCR with BIOMED2 TRB-A/B primer pools amplified TRB rearrangements. One entry per CDR3 protein, called by TCRdb with MiXCR from the multiplex PCR reads. The repertoire holds 20,000 to 30,000 distinct CDR3 sequences, with approximately 32% as singletons. The receptor was derived from a human donor who had recovered from COVID-19. The chain employs TRBV6-4 and TRBJ2-5, with D hard to call. Sequences were obtained from blood. The CDR3 DNA reads as TGTGCCAGCAGTCACCGAGGAGAGACCCAGTACTTC. Amino acid sequence: CASSHRGETQYF.